This T cell receptor beta chain was sequenced in a study of T cells in Graves' hyperthyroidism and ophthalmopathy. The CDR3 spans 13 residues. J lost 5 bases, V lost 2 bases, and 3 bases had no gene match. CDR1 and CDR2 from the germline V gene are MNHEY and SMNVEV (reference sequence). The diagnostic basis comprised clinical symptoms, serum thyroxine and TRAb, thyroid ultrasound and orbital computed tomography. Amplification of TCR beta CDR3 regions used RNA as the template. The TCR CDR3 was amplified in a first-round RT-PCR using the HTBI primer set. Via MiXCR, TCRdb re-called the multiplex PCR reads, giving one row per CDR3 protein. Of 530,000 or so distinct CDR3 sequences in the sample, over 15% were seen once.

The chain has TRBV27 and TRBJ2-7; TRBD1 agrees at 7 bases. The sequence came from a woman aged 18-29 years with Graves' ophthalmopathy. The sequencing input was blood. The chain's CDR3 is CASSLDRDNEQYF. The CDR3 coding sequence is TGTGCCAGCAGTTTAGACAGGGACAACGAGCAGTACTTC.